This TCR beta chain was obtained from a study of OX40 agonist ivuxolimab in advanced cancers. Whole-study context: Patients were dosed intravenously with ivuxolimab at 0.01 to 10 mg/kg every 2 weeks.

In regard to this clone: Its antigen is unidentified.

Broader study findings: Clonal expansion was seen in CD4+ and CD8+ blood T cells by week 6 at 0.1 to 3.0 mg/kg. The investigators did not determine what antigen specificity the expanded peripheral T cells had.

Sequencing used immunoSEQ multiplex PCR; TCRdb keeps in-frame clones, though not all of them. The table lists about 48,000 clones, 80% to 90% of them singletons. The sequences come from CD4+ or CD8+ T cells sorted from blood, collected in a trial of the OX40 agonist ivuxolimab. The origin of this receptor is an adult with an advanced solid tumor such as melanoma, head and neck, liver or kidney cancer.

The DNA for the CDR3 is TGCAGCGTTGATTCAACCCCCACAGATACGCAGTATTTT. It is translated as CSVDSTPTDTQYF. The rearrangement links TRBV29-1 to TRBJ2-3; D not resolved. In germline, CDR1 is SQVTM, CDR2 ANQGSEA. The CDR3 extends over 13 amino acids. V was clipped by 3 bases and J by 2 bases, with 9 bases between them.